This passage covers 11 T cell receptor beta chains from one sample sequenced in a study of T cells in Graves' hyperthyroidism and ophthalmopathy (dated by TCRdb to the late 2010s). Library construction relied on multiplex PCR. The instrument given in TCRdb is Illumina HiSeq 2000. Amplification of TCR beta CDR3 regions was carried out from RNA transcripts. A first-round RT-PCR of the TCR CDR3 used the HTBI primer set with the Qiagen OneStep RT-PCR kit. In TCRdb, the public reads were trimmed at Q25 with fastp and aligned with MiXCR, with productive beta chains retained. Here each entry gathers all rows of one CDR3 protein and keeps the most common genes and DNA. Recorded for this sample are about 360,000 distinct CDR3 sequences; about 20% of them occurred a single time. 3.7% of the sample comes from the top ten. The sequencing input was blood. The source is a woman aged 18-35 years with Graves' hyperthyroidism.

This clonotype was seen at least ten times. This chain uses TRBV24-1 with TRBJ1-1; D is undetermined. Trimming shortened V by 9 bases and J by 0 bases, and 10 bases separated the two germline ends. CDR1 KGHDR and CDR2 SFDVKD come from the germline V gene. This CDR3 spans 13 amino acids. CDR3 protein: CATLPGLNTEAFF. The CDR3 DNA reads TGTGCCACCCTCCCAGGTCTGAACACTGAAGCTTTCTTT.

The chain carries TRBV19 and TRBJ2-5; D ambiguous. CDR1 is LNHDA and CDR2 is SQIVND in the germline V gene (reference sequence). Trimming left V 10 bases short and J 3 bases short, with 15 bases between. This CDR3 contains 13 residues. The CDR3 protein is CATSLGSEETQYF. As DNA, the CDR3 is TGTGCCACCAGCCTAGGATCCGAAGAGACCCAGTACTTC.

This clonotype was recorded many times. The CDR3 bases are TGTGCCAGCAGCTCGACAGGGAACAATTCACCCCTCCACTTT. Translation: CASSSTGNNSPLHF. This chain joins TRBV11-2 and TRBJ1-6; 7 bases match TRBD1. The CDR3 sequence is 14 residues long. V trimming: 4 bases; J trimming: 7 bases; junction bases outside the gene matches: 4. CDR1 SGHAT and CDR2 FQNNGV come from the germline V gene.

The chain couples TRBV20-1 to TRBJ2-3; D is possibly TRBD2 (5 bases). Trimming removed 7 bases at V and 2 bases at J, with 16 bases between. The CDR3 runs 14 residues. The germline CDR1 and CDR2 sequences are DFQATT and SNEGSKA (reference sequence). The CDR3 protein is CSESTSGFTDTQYF. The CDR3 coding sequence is TGCAGTGAATCCACCAGCGGATTCACAGATACGCAGTATTTT.

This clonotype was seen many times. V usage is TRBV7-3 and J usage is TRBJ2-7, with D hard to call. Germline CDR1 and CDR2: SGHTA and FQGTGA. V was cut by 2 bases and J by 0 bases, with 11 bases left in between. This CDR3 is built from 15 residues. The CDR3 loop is CASSLSQTGSYEQYF. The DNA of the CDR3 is TGTGCCAGCAGCTTATCTCAGACGGGCTCCTACGAGCAGTACTTC.

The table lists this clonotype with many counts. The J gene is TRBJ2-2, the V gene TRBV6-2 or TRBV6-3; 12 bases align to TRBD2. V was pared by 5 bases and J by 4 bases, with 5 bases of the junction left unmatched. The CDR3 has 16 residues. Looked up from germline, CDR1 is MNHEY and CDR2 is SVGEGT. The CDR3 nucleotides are TGTGCCAGCAGTCGATCGGGACTAGCGGGCACCGGGGAGCTGTTTTTT. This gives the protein CASSRSGLAGTGELFF.

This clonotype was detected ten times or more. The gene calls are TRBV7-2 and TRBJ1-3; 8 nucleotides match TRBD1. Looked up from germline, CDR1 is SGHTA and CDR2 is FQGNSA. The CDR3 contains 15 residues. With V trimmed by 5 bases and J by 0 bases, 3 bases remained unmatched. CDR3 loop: CASSEGQASGNTIYF. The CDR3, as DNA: TGTGCCAGCAGCGAGGGACAGGCCTCTGGAAACACCATATATTTT. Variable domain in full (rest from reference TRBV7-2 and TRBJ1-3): GAGVSQSPSNKVTEKGKDVELRCDPISGHTALYWYRQSLGQGLEFLIYFQGNSAPDKSGLPSDRFSAERTGGSVSTLTIQRTQQEDSAVYLCASSEGQASGNTIYFGEGSWLTVV.

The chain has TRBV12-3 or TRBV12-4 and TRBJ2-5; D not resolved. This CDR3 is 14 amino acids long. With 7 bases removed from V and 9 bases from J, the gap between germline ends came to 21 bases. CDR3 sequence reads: CASTLLGPGRAQYF. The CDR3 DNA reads TGTGCCAGCACCCTGCTCGGTCCTGGAAGGGCCCAGTACTTC.

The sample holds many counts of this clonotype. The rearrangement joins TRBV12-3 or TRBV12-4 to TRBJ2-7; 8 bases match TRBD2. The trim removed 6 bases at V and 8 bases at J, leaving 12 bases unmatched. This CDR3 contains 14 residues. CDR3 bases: TGTGCCAGCAGCCCTCGGGGGGGTCGAACGAAGCAGTACTTC. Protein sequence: CASSPRGGRTKQYF.

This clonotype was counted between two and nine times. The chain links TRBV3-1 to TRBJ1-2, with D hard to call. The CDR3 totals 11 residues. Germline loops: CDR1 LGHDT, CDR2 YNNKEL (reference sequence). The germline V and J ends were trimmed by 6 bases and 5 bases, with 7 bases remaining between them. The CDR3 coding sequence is TGTGCCAGCAGGGGTGATTATGGCTACACCTTC. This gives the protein CASRGDYGYTF. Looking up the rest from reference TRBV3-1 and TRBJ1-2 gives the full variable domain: DTAVSQTPKYLVTQMGNDKSIKCEQNLGHDTMYWYKQDSKKFLKIMFSYNNKELIINETVPNRFSPKSPDKAHLNLHINSLELGDSAVYFCASRGDYGYTFGSGTRLTVV.

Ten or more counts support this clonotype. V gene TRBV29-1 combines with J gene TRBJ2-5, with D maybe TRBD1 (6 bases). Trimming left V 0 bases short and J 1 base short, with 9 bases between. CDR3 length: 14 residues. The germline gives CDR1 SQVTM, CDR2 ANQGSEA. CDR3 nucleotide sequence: TGCAGCGTTGAAGAGGGGGACACCCAAGAGACCCAGTACTTC. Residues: CSVEEGDTQETQYF.